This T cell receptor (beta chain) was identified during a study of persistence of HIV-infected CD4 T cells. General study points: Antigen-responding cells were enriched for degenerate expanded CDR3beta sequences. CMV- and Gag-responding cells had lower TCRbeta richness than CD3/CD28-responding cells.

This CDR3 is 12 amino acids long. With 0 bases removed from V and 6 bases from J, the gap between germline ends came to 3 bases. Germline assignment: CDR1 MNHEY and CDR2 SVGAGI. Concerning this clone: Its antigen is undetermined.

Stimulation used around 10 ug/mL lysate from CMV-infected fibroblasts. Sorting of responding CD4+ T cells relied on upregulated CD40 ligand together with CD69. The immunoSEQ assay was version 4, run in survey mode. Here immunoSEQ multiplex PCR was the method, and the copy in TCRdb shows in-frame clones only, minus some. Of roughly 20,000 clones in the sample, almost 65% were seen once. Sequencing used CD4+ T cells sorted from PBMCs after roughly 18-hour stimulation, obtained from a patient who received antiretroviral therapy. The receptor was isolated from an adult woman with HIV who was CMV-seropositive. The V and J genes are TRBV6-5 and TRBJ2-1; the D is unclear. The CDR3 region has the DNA TGTGCCAGCAGTTACTCGGGCAATGAGCAGTTCTTC. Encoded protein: CASSYSGNEQFF.